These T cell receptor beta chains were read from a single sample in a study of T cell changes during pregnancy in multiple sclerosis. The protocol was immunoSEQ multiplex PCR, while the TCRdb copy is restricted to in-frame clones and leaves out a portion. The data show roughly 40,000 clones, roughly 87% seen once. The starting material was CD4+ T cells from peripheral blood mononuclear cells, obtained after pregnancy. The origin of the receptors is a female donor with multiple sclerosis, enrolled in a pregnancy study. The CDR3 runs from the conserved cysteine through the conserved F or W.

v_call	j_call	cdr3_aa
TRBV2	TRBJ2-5	CASSGDISYWTGDGQETQYF
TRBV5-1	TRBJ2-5	CASSLVPGPQGETQYF
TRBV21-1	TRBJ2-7	CASSKDYLGGKQYF
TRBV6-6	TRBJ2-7	CASKPKTSGAYEQYF
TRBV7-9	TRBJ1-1	CASSSRDRGSPDTEAFF
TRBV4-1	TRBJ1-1	CASSQHPGTGGMNTEAFF
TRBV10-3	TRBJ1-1	CAISGPGQAGLNTEAFF
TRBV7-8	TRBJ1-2	CASSLNPATPRGYTF
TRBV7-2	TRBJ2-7	CASSLGVLMDSTYEQYF
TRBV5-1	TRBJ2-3	CASSFSGGSTDTQYF
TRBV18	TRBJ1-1	CASSPKREMNTEAFF
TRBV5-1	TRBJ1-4	CASSPSVGEKLFF
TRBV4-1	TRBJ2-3	CASSQVGRGTDTQYF
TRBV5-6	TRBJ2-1	CASSPPERNYNEQFF
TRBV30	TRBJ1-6	CAWSWGLNSPLHF
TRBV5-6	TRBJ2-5	CASTPGYQETQYF
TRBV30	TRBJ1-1	CAWSSGGADTEAFF
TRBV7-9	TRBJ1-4	CASSDRQPPNEKLFF
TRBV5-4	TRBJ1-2	CASSLRDTNYGYTF
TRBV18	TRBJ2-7	CASSRGTDSYEQYF
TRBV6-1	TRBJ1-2	CASSAGGEGSNGYTF
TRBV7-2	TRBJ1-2	CASSAQGFGYTF
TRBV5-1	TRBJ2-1	CASSSRSAGVVTHSSYNEQFF
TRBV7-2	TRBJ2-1	CASSLRQRGLGNEQFF
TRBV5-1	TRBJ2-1	CASRGTSGHNEQFF